The 21 T cell receptor beta chains below come from one sample, sequenced in a study of beta chain features in type 1 diabetes (dated by TCRdb to between 2018 and 2020). General conclusions and limits of the study: A moderate but significant shortening of TCRB CDR3 length was observed in type 1 diabetes patients in all four CD4+ subsets.

For these receptors, no antigen is known. Receptors were amplified or captured by the immunoSEQ multiplex PCR assay. All of the isolated RNA was reverse transcribed with the High Capacity cDNA Reverse Transcription Kit, so expressed TCRB transcripts were sequenced. TCRdb holds this immuneACCESS table with in-frame rearrangements only. Some clones are missing; in checked studies, unresolved V genes explain under half, and the rest has no known cause. The sample data list 120,000 or so clones, and roughly 17% of these were observed just once. The leading ten clones occupy 2% to 3% of the sample. The sequenced material came from central memory CD4+ T cells from blood. The source of these receptors is a man younger than 30 with type 1 diabetes.

The rearrangement links TRBV20-1 to TRBJ1-2; 9 nucleotides agree with TRBD1. Germline assignment: CDR1 DFQATT and CDR2 SNEGSKA (reference sequence). The CDR3 runs to 11 residues. CDR3 region: CSGTGRYGYTF. CDR3 nucleotide sequence: TGCAGCGGGACAGGGAGATATGGCTACACCTTC.

This clone has only a few counts. This rearrangement joins TRBV2 to TRBJ2-1; D might be TRBD2 (7 bases). Germline V CDR1 and CDR2: SNHLY, FYNNEI. This CDR3 region has 15 residues. V dropped 6 bases and J dropped 6 bases, with 18 bases sitting between them. The CDR3 sequence: CASSPMGGGSNEQFF. The CDR3 coding sequence is TGTGCCAGCAGCCCGATGGGAGGGGGTAGCAATGAGCAGTTCTTC.

This clone showed up just a few times. The rearrangement uses TRBV13 and TRBJ2-5, with D unclear. Germline CDR1 reads PRHDT; CDR2 reads FYEKMQ (reference sequence). Deletions cut 5 bases from V and 4 bases from J, with 8 bases between. The CDR3 extends over 12 amino acids. The CDR3 here is CASSRPTETQYF. In DNA, the CDR3 is TGTGCCAGCAGCCGCCCCACAGAGACCCAGTACTTC.

The chain links TRBV30 to TRBJ2-3, with 9 bases fitting TRBD2. The CDR3 runs to 17 residues. CDR1 and CDR2 from the germline V gene are GTSNPN and SVGIG (reference sequence). Trimming at V came to 2 bases and at J to 3 bases, leaving 12 bases not matched to a gene. CDR3 residues: CAWSNSGTSYGTDTQYF. In DNA form, the CDR3 reads TGTGCCTGGAGTAACTCTGGGACTAGCTATGGGACAGATACGCAGTATTTT.

The rearrangement links TRBV6-5 to TRBJ2-5; D may be TRBD2 (5 bases). The V end lost 2 bases, the J end lost 5 bases, and 12 bases lay between the germline ends. This CDR3 comprises 14 residues. Germline values: CDR1 MNHEY, CDR2 SVGAGI. The DNA for the CDR3 is TGTGCCAGCAGTTACGGAAGTCGGAGGGAGACCCAGTACTTC. Translated: CASSYGSRRETQYF.

This chain uses TRBV2 with TRBJ2-3; D may be TRBD2 (5 bases). V was shortened by 4 bases and J by 5 bases, with 13 bases between the two germline ends. The CDR3 totals 14 residues. CDR1 is SNHLY and CDR2 is FYNNEI in the germline V gene. CDR3 sequence reads: CASSVLGGEDTQYF. CDR3 nucleotide sequence: TGTGCCAGCAGTGTCCTAGGAGGCGAAGATACGCAGTATTTT.

The chain couples TRBV6-5 to TRBJ2-1, with 9 positions matching TRBD2. The CDR3 loop spans 14 amino acids. Per the germline V gene, CDR1 is MNHEY and CDR2 is SVGAGI. Losses at the gene ends were 6 bases for V and 9 bases for J; bases not matched to a gene: 9. CDR3 amino acids: CASRNGGRASEQFF. The CDR3 DNA reads TGTGCCAGCAGAAATGGCGGGAGGGCCAGTGAGCAGTTCTTC.

Concerning this clone: One end of the junction does not line up with germline, which may come from a read error. The rearrangement joins TRBV7-7 to TRBJ2-1; the D gene could be TRBD1 or TRBD2 (8 bases each). The length of the CDR3 is 15 residues. CDR1 is SSHAT, CDR2 FNYEAQ, per germline (reference sequence). The CDR3 bases are TGTGCTAGCAGCCCCGGACAGGGCGGGGGGAATGAGCAGTTCTTC. It translates to CASSPGQGGGNEQFF.

The chain has TRBV14 and TRBJ2-5; either TRBD1 or TRBD2 may fit D (5 bases each). The CDR3 extends over 13 amino acids. The germline CDR1 and CDR2 sequences are SGHDN and FVKESK. The ends were cut back, 4 bases at V and 13 bases at J, with 19 bases in the middle. This CDR3 reads CASSPGTYSFPYF. CDR3 sequence (DNA): TGTGCCAGCAGCCCCGGGACGTATTCCTTCCCGTACTTC.

This clone was seen a few times. This sequence joins TRBV18 and TRBJ2-7, with TRBD1 matching 12 bases. Germline V CDR1 and CDR2: KGHSH, LQKENI. The J segment lost 6 bases and the V segment lost 6 bases, leaving 18 bases of the junction unmatched. The CDR3 runs 18 residues. The CDR3 region has the DNA TGTGCCAGCTCCCTAAATACCCCCGGGACAGGGGGCCCTAGCGAGCAGTACTTC. Residues: CASSLNTPGTGGPSEQYF. Using reference TRBV18 and TRBJ2-7 for the parts outside the CDR3, the full variable domain is NAGVMQNPRHLVRRRGQEARLRCSPMKGHSHVYWYRQLPEEGLKFMVYLQKENIIDESGMPKERFSAEFPKEGPSILRIQQVVRGDSAAYFCASSLNTPGTGGPSEQYFGPGTRLTVT.

The rearrangement joins TRBV7-2 to TRBJ2-1; perhaps D is TRBD1 or TRBD2 (6 bases each). Trimming cost V 5 bases and J 7 bases, with 21 bases left between them. There are 16 residues in the CDR3. CDR1 SGHTA and CDR2 FQGNSA come from the germline V gene. CDR3 region: CASSPSEWGARNEQFF. CDR3 coding DNA: TGTGCCAGCAGCCCCTCTGAGTGGGGGGCTCGGAATGAGCAGTTCTTC.

The chain combines TRBV28 with TRBJ2-7; D uncertain. Deletions cut 5 bases from V and 6 bases from J, with 8 bases between. CDR3 length equals 11 residues. Germline CDR1 is MDHEN and CDR2 is SYDVKM. CDR3 sequence (DNA): TGTGCCAGCAGTGGTCCGGTCGAGCAGTACTTC. It yields the protein CASSGPVEQYF. Drawing the rest from reference TRBV28 and TRBJ2-7, the complete variable domain is DVKVTQSSRYLVKRTGEKVFLECVQDMDHENMFWYRQDPGLGLRLIYFSYDVKMKEKGDIPEGYSVSREKKERFSLILESASTNQTSMYLCASSGPVEQYFGPGTRLTVT.

The CDR3 sequence is CASSRRGREGFYEQFF. The CDR3 DNA reads TGTGCCAGCAGTCGCCGCGGGCGGGAGGGCTTCTATGAGCAGTTCTTC. V and J are TRBV27 and TRBJ2-1; TRBD2 matches at 9 bases. This CDR3 comprises 16 residues. Germline V gene data show CDR1 as MNHEY and CDR2 as SMNVEV (reference sequence). V lost 5 bases to trimming and J lost 8 bases; unmatched junction nucleotides: 13.

This clone was counted only a few times. The sample carries other DNA sequences with the same CDR3. The chain is built from TRBV30 and TRBJ1-3; D gene ambiguous. V lost 0 bases and J 7 bases, leaving 7 bases between the germline ends. Germline V gene lookup returns CDR1 GTSNPN and CDR2 SVGIG (reference sequence). This CDR3 spans 12 amino acids. The CDR3 here is CAWSVLGNTIYF. The CDR3 DNA is TGTGCCTGGAGTGTGTTAGGGAACACCATATATTTT.

V is TRBV7-2 and J is TRBJ2-3; a possible D gene is TRBD1 (7 bases). V was trimmed by 8 bases and J by 0 bases, leaving 15 bases between them. Germline V lookup: CDR1 SGHTA, CDR2 FQGNSA. CDR3 length: 15 amino acids. The CDR3 loop reads CASSRGATSTDTQYF. CDR3 nucleotide sequence: TGTGCCAGCTCCAGGGGGGCCACTAGCACAGATACGCAGTATTTT.

The chain links TRBV2 to TRBJ2-2; D is unclear. The CDR3 has 12 amino acids. Germline CDR1 reads SNHLY; CDR2 reads FYNNEI. The ends were cut back, 7 bases at V and 6 bases at J, with 9 bases in the middle. Written as DNA, the CDR3 is TGTGCCAGCATGGGGTTGGCCGGGGAGCTGTTTTTT. This sequence encodes CASMGLAGELFF.

V usage is TRBV28 and J usage is TRBJ2-5; TRBD1 agrees at 10 bases. The V gene end was trimmed by 7 bases and the J gene end by 4 bases; junction bases not matched to a gene: 3. Germline V lookup: CDR1 MDHEN, CDR2 SYDVKM. The CDR3 length is 13 residues. CDR3 in DNA: TGTGCCAGCAAGGACAGGGGGTCAGAGACCCAGTACTTC. Translation gives CASKDRGSETQYF.

This CDR3 is CASSPGANTEAFF. DNA of the CDR3: TGTGCCAGCAGTCCCGGGGCCAACACTGAAGCTTTCTTT. The V gene is TRBV7-2, the J gene TRBJ1-1; maybe TRBD1 (5 bases). Germline CDR1 reads SGHTA; CDR2 reads FQGNSA. The CDR3 is 13 residues long. V lost 6 bases and J 2 bases, leaving 10 bases between the germline ends. The full variable domain, with the rest looked up from reference TRBV7-2 and TRBJ1-1, is GAGVSQSPSNKVTEKGKDVELRCDPISGHTALYWYRQSLGQGLEFLIYFQGNSAPDKSGLPSDRFSAERTGGSVSTLTIQRTQQEDSAVYLCASSPGANTEAFFGQGTRLTVV.

In its sample, this clone is medium-sized. The sample contains more than one DNA sequence encoding this CDR3. This chain links TRBV29-1 with TRBJ2-1; TRBD1 might be the D (7 bases). Germline V gives CDR1 SQVTM, CDR2 ANQGSEA. This CDR3 has 14 residues. With 6 bases removed from V and 2 bases from J, the gap between germline ends came to 14 bases. CDR3 DNA: TGCAGCGTAAAAGACAGGGAGGCCTACAATGAGCAGTTCTTC. Amino acids: CSVKDREAYNEQFF.

The gene calls are TRBV7-9 and TRBJ2-3, with D possibly matching TRBD1 (6 bases). Germline V gene lookup returns CDR1 SEHNR and CDR2 FQNEAQ (reference sequence). V dropped 5 bases and J dropped 1 base, with 13 bases sitting between them. This CDR3 comprises 15 residues. The CDR3 spells CASSLNRVGTDTQYF. In nucleotides, the CDR3 is TGTGCCAGCAGCCTCAACAGGGTGGGCACAGATACGCAGTATTTT. The full variable domain, rest sourced from reference TRBV7-9 and TRBJ2-3, is DTGVSQNPRHKITKRGQNVTFRCDPISEHNRLYWYRQTLGQGPEFLTYFQNEAQLEKSRLLSDRFSAERPKGSFSTLEIQRTEQGDSAMYLCASSLNRVGTDTQYFGPGTRLTVL.

This chain connects TRBV18 to TRBJ2-5; 9 nucleotides line up with TRBD2. Near its end, the DNA agrees better with TRBJ2-7, so the J call may be wrong. Germline loops: CDR1 KGHSH, CDR2 LQKENI. The CDR3 totals 15 residues. CDR3 bases: TGTGCCAGCTCTAATCCGACTAGCGGACTCTACGAGCAGTACTTC. It codes for CASSNPTSGLYEQYF.